This record concerns one TCR beta chain sequence. This record belongs to a study of Ad26.COV2.S vaccination and SARS-CoV-2 variants. Study-wide context: Administration of Ad26.COV2.S was intramuscular, either once or twice 56 days apart.

Using immunoSEQ multiplex PCR, the repertoire was profiled, and TCRdb retains in-frame clones only, with some absent. The sample has 350,000 to 400,000 clones; less than 90% are singletons. Trimming removed 4 bases from V and 4 bases from J; junction bases left unmatched: 6. There are 15 residues in the CDR3. The germline V gene has CDR1 LNHDA and CDR2 SQIVND (reference sequence). Documented treatment: roughly 19 received Ad26.COV2.S at low or high dose, single or two shots; roughly five received placebo; per-sample allocation not given. Specimens were obtained on day 63 following the first vaccine or placebo injection.

The sequencing used peripheral blood, collected in a trial of Ad26.COV2.S vaccine versus placebo. The J gene is TRBJ1-2, the V gene TRBV19, with 10 bases lining up with TRBD1. The receptor's source is a person between 18 and 60 years old who received the Ad26.COV2.S COVID-19 vaccine or a placebo. CDR3 in DNA: TGTGCCAGTAGTACAAGACAGGGGGCCGTCTATGGCTACACCTTC. Its translation: CASSTRQGAVYGYTF.